The 27 T cell receptor beta chains below all came from one sample that was sequenced in a study of shared clonotypes between healthy human individuals. Method: immunoSEQ multiplex PCR; TCRdb's copy keeps in-frame clones and lacks some. The sample has about 2.1 million clones; just over 90% are singletons. Terminally differentiated effector memory CD45RA+ cells were excluded by CCR7 positive selection of CD45RO-negative cells. Material: naive CD8+ T cells from PBMCs. The receptors stem from a man younger than 30 in good health. Some clones in this sample may be carry-over from other donors' samples.

The chain recombines TRBV27 with TRBJ1-1, with D maybe TRBD1 (6 bases). Germline CDR1 and CDR2: MNHEY and SMNVEV (reference sequence). V lost 0 bases and J 1 base, leaving 9 bases between the germline ends. The CDR3 has 15 residues. CDR3 DNA sequence: TGTGCCAGCAGTTTATCTCAGGGGACGAACACTGAAGCTTTCTTT. It is translated as CASSLSQGTNTEAFF.

Written as DNA, the CDR3 is TGTGCCAGCAGCTACGGCAATGAAGATACGCAGTATTTT. Its protein is CASSYGNEDTQYF. The chain is built from TRBV5-8 and TRBJ2-3; D gene unclear. This CDR3 contains 13 residues. Deletions cut 3 bases from V and 5 bases from J, with 10 bases between. The germline V gene encodes CDR1 SGHTS and CDR2 YDEGEE.

The chain carries TRBV7-9 and TRBJ1-2; tentatively, D is TRBD1 (6 bases). The germline V gene has CDR1 SEHNR and CDR2 FQNEAQ (reference sequence). Trimming left V 5 bases short and J 4 bases short, with 14 bases between. The CDR3 has 14 amino acids. CDR3 coding DNA: TGTGCCAGCAGCCCCCGGGACACCTTCTATGGCTACACCTTC. Protein: CASSPRDTFYGYTF.

The rearrangement uses TRBV9 and TRBJ2-6; D gene uncertain. The V gene's germline CDR1 is SGDLS and CDR2 YYNGEE. The germline V and J ends were trimmed by 4 bases and 4 bases, with 18 bases remaining between them. The length of the CDR3 is 17 residues. Here the CDR3 reads CASSRDFTGLGANVLTF. The CDR3 DNA sequence: TGTGCCAGCAGCCGAGATTTCACTGGGCTGGGGGCCAACGTCCTGACTTTC.

The V and J genes are TRBV4-1 and TRBJ2-7; 8 nucleotides match TRBD2. Germline V gene lookup returns CDR1 MGHRA and CDR2 YSYEKL. V lost 4 bases and J lost 3; bases outside the gene matches: 8. The CDR3 runs 15 residues. CDR3 nucleotides: TGCGCCAGCAGCCCGGTTAGCGGGACCAACTACGAGCAGTACTTC. It yields the protein CASSPVSGTNYEQYF.

This chain uses TRBV28 with TRBJ2-7; 7 bases agree with TRBD2. CDR1 is MDHEN and CDR2 is SYDVKM in the germline V gene. CDR3 length: 14 amino acids. V lost 3 bases to trimming and J lost 4 bases; unmatched junction nucleotides: 6. In DNA form, the CDR3 reads TGTGCCAGCAGTTTTGGACTAGTAGGGTACGAGCAGTACTTC. This translates into CASSFGLVGYEQYF.

This clone was detected once. CDR3 protein: CASSDFGQASSGANVLTF. DNA of the CDR3: TGTGCCAGCAGTGACTTCGGACAGGCGAGCTCTGGGGCCAACGTCCTGACTTTC. The V call is TRBV25-1, the J call TRBJ2-6, with 7 bases matching TRBD1. Germline V gene lookup returns CDR1 MGHDK and CDR2 SYGVNS. There are 18 residues in the CDR3. V trimming: 3 bases; J trimming: 0 bases; junction bases outside the gene matches: 8.

The J gene is TRBJ2-1, the V gene TRBV15; 10 bases align to TRBD1. The V and J ends lost 4 bases and 6 bases, in that order; junction bases with no gene match: 6. Per the germline V gene, CDR1 is LNHNV and CDR2 is YYDKDF (reference sequence). CDR3 length: 15 amino acids. The chain's CDR3 is CATSKRGTGVNEQFF. The CDR3 nucleotides are TGTGCCACCAGCAAAAGGGGGACAGGGGTCAATGAGCAGTTCTTC. The full variable domain, with the rest looked up from reference TRBV15 and TRBJ2-1, is DAMVIQNPRYQVTQFGKPVTLSCSQTLNHNVMYWYQQKSSQAPKLLFHYYDKDFNNEADTPDNFQSRRPNTSFCFLDIRSPGLGDTAMYLCATSKRGTGVNEQFFGPGTRLTVL.

The chain recombines TRBV5-8 with TRBJ2-2; the D is unclear. This CDR3 has 15 residues. Trimming cost V 0 bases and J 1 base, with 7 bases left between them. Germline values: CDR1 SGHTS, CDR2 YDEGEE. The DNA of the CDR3 is TGTGCCAGCAGCTTGGTTACAGAGAACACCGGGGAGCTGTTTTTT. It translates to CASSLVTENTGELFF.

The chain uses TRBV27 and TRBJ2-3, with TRBD2 as a possible D gene (6 bases). V gave up 7 bases and J gave up 0 bases, with 11 bases separating them. Germline lookup yields CDR1 MNHEY and CDR2 SMNVEV (reference sequence). CDR3 size: 14 residues. CDR3 in amino acids: CASTHGGSTDTQYF. The CDR3 DNA reads as TGTGCCAGCACCCATGGGGGGAGCACAGATACGCAGTATTTT.

The chain links TRBV19 to TRBJ1-1, with D perhaps matching TRBD1 (6 bases). Per germline, CDR1 LNHDA and CDR2 SQIVND (reference sequence). The CDR3 extends over 15 amino acids. V was clipped by 4 bases and J by 1 base, with 13 bases between them. The CDR3 loop reads CASSKGGLRNTEAFF. The DNA of the CDR3 is TGTGCCAGTAGTAAGGGGGGACTAAGGAACACTGAAGCTTTCTTT.

V and J are TRBV9 and TRBJ2-1, with 9 nucleotides matching TRBD1. V gave up 0 bases and J gave up 9 bases; unmatched junction bases: 7. There are 15 residues in the CDR3. The germline CDR1 and CDR2 sequences are SGDLS and YYNGEE. The CDR3 protein is CASSVDGTGWGEQFF. Here the CDR3 DNA reads TGTGCCAGCAGCGTAGACGGGACAGGGTGGGGTGAGCAGTTCTTC.

This clone was seen a handful of times. One junction end does not reproduce the germline sequence, and a read error may be involved. The V and J genes are TRBV25-1 and TRBJ1-2, with 9 bases lining up with TRBD1. This CDR3 is 11 amino acids long. CDR1 and CDR2 (germline): MGHDK, SYGVNS. The CDR3 loop is CASGYWDRAFF. In nucleotides, the CDR3 is TGTGCCAGCGGCTATTGGGACAGGGCCTTCTTC.

V is TRBV12-5 and J is TRBJ2-1, with 10 bases aligning to TRBD2. CDR3 length equals 18 residues. Germline CDR1 LGHNT, CDR2 FRNRAP. V lost 0 bases and J lost 6; bases outside the gene matches: 11. CDR3 in DNA: TGTGCTAGTGGTTTGGTACTAGGACTAGCGGAGGTCCCCAATGAGCAGTTCTTC. Residues: CASGLVLGLAEVPNEQFF.

This rearrangement joins TRBV18 to TRBJ2-1; TRBD2 agrees at 7 bases. Trimming cost V 7 bases and J 5 bases; bases outside gene matches: 11. Germline loops: CDR1 KGHSH, CDR2 LQKENI. The CDR3 is 15 amino acids. The CDR3 nucleotides are TGTGCCAGCTACACGACGGCGGGAGCCCACAATGAGCAGTTCTTC. Its translation is CASYTTAGAHNEQFF.

This clone was seen a handful of times. The sample holds other DNA sequences that translate to the same CDR3. The V and J genes are TRBV7-6 and TRBJ1-1; D remains unclear. The CDR3 runs to 13 residues. Germline V CDR1 and CDR2: SGHVS, FNYEAQ. V dropped 1 base and J dropped 2 bases, with 5 bases sitting between them. Here the CDR3 DNA reads TGTGCCAGCAGCTTAGGCAGAAACACTGAAGCTTTCTTT. Translating it yields CASSLGRNTEAFF.

This chain uses TRBV9 with TRBJ2-2; 11 positions match TRBD2. Trimming at V came to 7 bases and at J to 5 bases, leaving 10 bases not matched to a gene. The V gene's germline CDR1 is SGDLS and CDR2 YYNGEE. The CDR3 is 16 residues long. This chain's CDR3 is CASEKTSGTETGELFF. The DNA of the CDR3 is TGTGCCAGCGAAAAGACTAGCGGGACGGAGACCGGGGAGCTGTTTTTT.

The genes are TRBV13 and TRBJ1-2; D is unresolved. In germline, CDR1 is PRHDT, CDR2 FYEKMQ (reference sequence). Trimming removed 1 base at V and 8 bases at J, with 20 bases between. The CDR3 totals 16 residues. Here the CDR3 DNA reads TGTGCCAGCAGCTTAGATCCTGAGGTATCGCGCGTAGGCTACACCTTC. Translation gives CASSLDPEVSRVGYTF.

This clone was observed a single time. Distinct nucleotide sequences in the sample also encode this CDR3. The V call is TRBV29-1, the J call TRBJ1-2; D possibly corresponds to TRBD1 (6 bases). V dropped 4 bases and J dropped 6 bases, with 15 bases sitting between them. The CDR3 has 13 amino acids. CDR1 and CDR2 (germline): SQVTM, ANQGSEA. CDR3 protein: CSVVGGGADGYTF. The CDR3 nucleotides read TGCAGCGTTGTAGGTGGGGGGGCCGATGGCTACACCTTC. Combining the CDR3 with reference TRBV29-1 and TRBJ1-2 gives the whole variable domain SAVISQKPSRDICQRGTSLTIQCQVDSQVTMMFWYRQQPGQSLTLIATANQGSEATYESGFVIDKFPISRPNLTFSTLTVSNMSPEDSSIYLCSVVGGGADGYTFGSGTRLTVV.

Details on this clone: The DNA is omitted, as the CDR3 cannot be located on it reliably, and the CDR3 follows TCRdb's listing. The rearrangement joins TRBV12-1 to TRBJ2-7; the table's D call, TRBD2, has no DNA check behind it. TRBV12-1 is a recognized pseudogene. Termini included, the CDR3 measures 15 amino acids. The CDR3 protein is CASSFAPGSWDEQYF.

This clone is a singleton in its sample. V and J are TRBV11-2 and TRBJ2-7; TRBD1 aligns across 9 bases. CDR3 size: 16 residues. From germline, CDR1 is SGHAT and CDR2 FQNNGV. The J segment lost 0 bases and the V segment lost 4 bases, leaving 7 bases of the junction unmatched. CDR3 loop: CASSYSTGGSSYEQYF. CDR3 coding DNA: TGTGCCAGCAGCTACTCGACAGGGGGAAGCTCCTACGAGCAGTACTTC. The whole variable domain, remainder taken from reference TRBV11-2 and TRBJ2-7, is EAGVAQSPRYKIIEKRQSVAFWCNPISGHATLYWYQQILGQGPKLLIQFQNNGVVDDSQLPKDRFSAERLKGVDSTLKIQPAKLEDSAVYLCASSYSTGGSSYEQYFGPGTRLTVT.

The chain uses TRBV19 and TRBJ1-1; D is ambiguous. V lost 6 bases, J lost 0 bases, and 14 bases lay in between. CDR3 length: 15 residues. In germline, CDR1 is LNHDA, CDR2 SQIVND (reference sequence). The CDR3 loop is CASRSARILNTEAFF. The DNA for the CDR3 is TGTGCCAGTAGAAGTGCCAGGATACTGAACACTGAAGCTTTCTTT.

This clone was detected only once. The V and J genes are TRBV7-9 and TRBJ1-6, with 10 bases aligning to TRBD1. From germline, CDR1 is SEHNR and CDR2 FQNEAQ (reference sequence). Unmatched junction bases numbered 6, after V lost 5 bases and J lost 2 bases. The CDR3 spans 17 residues. This chain's CDR3 is CASSPGQGRAYNSPLHF. The CDR3, as DNA: TGTGCCAGCAGCCCGGGACAGGGGCGGGCCTATAATTCACCCCTCCACTTT.

In regard to this clone: Just one base apart from a much larger clone, this may be a read error. The chain joins TRBV7-3 to TRBJ2-3, with 13 bases lining up with TRBD2. Germline trimming cut 5 bases from V and 4 bases from J; bases unmatched to any gene: 3. CDR3 length equals 15 residues. Per germline, CDR1 SGHTA and CDR2 FQGTGA. CDR3 in DNA: TGTGCCAGCAGCCGACTAGCGGGAGGCTCAGATACGCAGTATTTT. Its protein product is CASSRLAGGSDTQYF.

This chain joins TRBV19 and TRBJ1-2, with TRBD1 identical over 12 bases. CDR3 length: 14 residues. Germline V CDR1 and CDR2: LNHDA, SQIVND (reference sequence). V dropped 3 bases and J dropped 8; count of bases not matched to a gene: 4. The CDR3 reads CASSIWDRGRGYTF. CDR3 DNA: TGTGCCAGTAGTATCTGGGACAGGGGGCGAGGCTACACCTTC.

J is TRBJ1-1 and V is TRBV28; D not certain. The CDR3 runs 14 residues. CDR1 MDHEN and CDR2 SYDVKM come from the germline V gene. V lost 5 bases and J lost 6, with 16 bases in between. As DNA, the CDR3 is TGTGCCAGCAGTCCCTATCGGGTGCGAGCTGAAGCTTTCTTT. Protein sequence: CASSPYRVRAEAFF.

The gene calls are TRBV4-1 and TRBJ2-2; D remains ambiguous. CDR1 is MGHRA, CDR2 YSYEKL, per germline. V was shortened by 3 bases and J by 0 bases, with 5 bases between the two germline ends. This CDR3 spans 14 amino acids. CDR3 nucleotides: TGCGCCAGCAGCCACAGACCGAACACCGGGGAGCTGTTTTTT. This translates into CASSHRPNTGELFF.